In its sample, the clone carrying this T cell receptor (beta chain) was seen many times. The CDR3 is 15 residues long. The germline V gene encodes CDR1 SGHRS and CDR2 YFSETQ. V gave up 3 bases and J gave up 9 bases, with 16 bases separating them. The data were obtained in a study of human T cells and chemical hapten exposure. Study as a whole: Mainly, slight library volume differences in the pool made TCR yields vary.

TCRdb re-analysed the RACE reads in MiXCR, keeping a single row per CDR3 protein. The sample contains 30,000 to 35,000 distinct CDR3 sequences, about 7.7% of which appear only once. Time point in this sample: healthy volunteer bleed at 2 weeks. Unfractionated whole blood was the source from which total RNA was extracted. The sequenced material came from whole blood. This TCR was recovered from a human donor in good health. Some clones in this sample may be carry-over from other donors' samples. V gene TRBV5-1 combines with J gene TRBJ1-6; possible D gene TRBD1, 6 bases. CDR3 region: CASSSAGTYGSPLHF. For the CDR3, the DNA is TGCGCCAGCAGCTCGGCCGGGACATATGGTTCACCCCTCCACTTT.